The clone carrying this T cell receptor beta chain showed up just a few times. The antigen remains undetermined. Trimming left V 3 bases short and J 5 bases short, with 12 bases between. This CDR3 region has 14 residues. Germline CDR1 SGHDT, CDR2 YYEEEE. These data are taken from a study of T cells in Graves' hyperthyroidism and ophthalmopathy. Study as a whole: Peripheral blood sampling occurred at initial diagnosis, before any treatment. Study-wide findings and caveats: Researchers found most expanded thyroid clonotypes above 0.001 in blood as well. Before onset, ophthalmopathy was predicted by the model a median roughly 6.8 months earlier.

TCR beta CDR3 region amplification was performed from RNA transcripts. An initial round of RT-PCR targeting the TCR CDR3 relied on the HTBI primer set. TCRdb processed the multiplex PCR reads anew with MiXCR; each CDR3 protein has one entry. The sample lists under 600,000 distinct CDR3 sequences; 16% were seen once. The sequenced sample consisted of blood. The chain joins TRBV5-6 to TRBJ1-5; D is possibly TRBD1 (5 bases). The sequence derives from a woman in her thirties or forties with Graves' ophthalmopathy. The DNA for the CDR3 is TGTGCCAGCAGCTATGTAGGGGACCATCAGCCCCAGCATTTT. Protein sequence: CASSYVGDHQPQHF.